This passage covers 6 T cell receptor beta chains from one sample sequenced in a study of blood T cell repertoires in COVID-19. Only in-frame clones appear in the TCRdb table, and some are missing; sequencing was by immunoSEQ multiplex PCR. The data contain approximately 190,000 clones, less than 90% of them singletons. The sample taken for sequencing was PBMCs or T cells enriched from blood (not recorded which). Every receptor here comes from a woman in her thirties who had been exposed to COVID-19.

V usage is TRBV11-2 and J usage is TRBJ1-5, with TRBD1 identical over 9 bases. CDR3 length: 14 amino acids. The V segment lost 5 bases and the J segment 6 bases; nucleotides outside the gene matches: 5. Germline lookup yields CDR1 SGHAT and CDR2 FQNNGV. The CDR3 is CASSPGTGRQPQHF. DNA of the CDR3: TGTGCCAGCAGCCCCGGGACAGGGCGTCAGCCCCAGCATTTT.

The chain carries TRBV2 and TRBJ2-2; TRBD2 agrees at 12 bases. Germline lookup yields CDR1 SNHLY and CDR2 FYNNEI. Germline trimming cut 7 bases from V and 7 bases from J; bases unmatched to any gene: 7. The CDR3 runs to 15 residues. CDR3 nucleotide sequence: TGTGCCAGCATCCCCCTAGCGGGGGGGGGCGGGGAGCTGTTTTTT. Amino acid sequence: CASIPLAGGGGELFF.

The chain carries TRBV29-1 and TRBJ2-2; TRBD1 might be the D (6 bases). CDR1 and CDR2 from the germline V gene are SQVTM and ANQGSEA. The CDR3 totals 14 residues. V shed 5 bases and J shed 3 bases, with 13 bases lying between them. CDR3 residues: CSVRSGDHTGELFF. For the CDR3, the DNA is TGCAGCGTTAGGTCAGGGGACCACACCGGGGAGCTGTTTTTT.

CDR3 in amino acids: CASAGTGGKDTEAFF. CDR3 DNA sequence: TGTGCCAGTGCCGGGACAGGGGGAAAGGACACTGAAGCTTTCTTT. The rearrangement links TRBV19 to TRBJ1-1, with 11 nucleotides matching TRBD1. This CDR3 has 15 residues. Germline trimming cut 8 bases from V and 3 bases from J; bases unmatched to any gene: 8. CDR1 and CDR2 from the germline V gene are LNHDA and SQIVND (reference sequence). The full variable domain, its missing parts supplied by reference TRBV19 and TRBJ1-1, is DGGITQSPKYLFRKEGQNVTLSCEQNLNHDAMYWYRQDPGQGLRLIYYSQIVNDFQKGDIAEGYSVSREKKESFPLTVTSAQKNPTAFYLCASAGTGGKDTEAFFGQGTRLTVV.

The chain recombines TRBV19 with TRBJ2-5, with 8 bases identical to TRBD1. The germline gives CDR1 LNHDA, CDR2 SQIVND (reference sequence). This CDR3 comprises 15 residues. V shed 1 base, J shed 5 bases, and the junction held 6 bases outside the gene matches. The CDR3 is CASSIGAGGWETQYF. CDR3 in DNA: TGTGCCAGTAGTATAGGGGCAGGGGGCTGGGAGACCCAGTACTTC.

This clone is a singleton in its sample. The genes are TRBV10-3 and TRBJ1-6; 8 nucleotides align to TRBD1. Germline V gene lookup returns CDR1 ENHRY and CDR2 SYGVKD. The CDR3 runs 14 residues. V shed 4 bases, J shed 7 bases, and the junction held 3 bases outside the gene matches. CDR3 coding DNA: TGTGCCATCAGTGTTGGGACAGGAAATTCACCCCTCCACTTT. Translated, it gives CAISVGTGNSPLHF.